This T cell receptor (beta chain) was found in a study of T cells in Graves' hyperthyroidism and ophthalmopathy. Amplification yielded TCR beta CDR3 regions, with RNA transcripts as the source. The TCR CDR3 first-round RT-PCR relied on the HTBI primer set. From the multiplex PCR reads, TCRdb called clonotypes with MiXCR, one entry per CDR3 protein. The sample includes around 440,000 distinct CDR3 sequences, roughly 14% of them seen just once. V was trimmed by 0 bases and J by 8 bases, leaving 16 bases between them. This CDR3 contains 16 residues. Germline V gene sequence: CDR1 LGHNA, CDR2 YNFKEQ. The chain carries TRBV4-2 and TRBJ1-4; D is possibly TRBD1 (6 bases). Sequenced: blood. The receptor's source is a woman under 30 with Graves' hyperthyroidism. The CDR3 is CASSQDKGRGNEKLFF. In DNA, the CDR3 is TGTGCCAGCAGCCAAGATAAGGGCAGGGGTAACGAAAAACTGTTTTTT.